This T cell receptor beta chain was identified in a study of control samples from healthy donors and cancer patients. TCRdb's table, derived via immunoSEQ multiplex PCR, lists solely in-frame clones and lacks some. Seen here are approximately 94,000 clones, about 86% observed once, and the top ten hold about 1.3%. This TCR was recovered from a woman aged 50 to 65 in good health. Source material: blood.

DNA of the CDR3: TGTGCTAGTGCCTTAGGGGTGGCGGGCTACACCTTC. Translating gives CASALGVAGYTF. The chain has TRBV12-5 and TRBJ1-2; maybe TRBD1 (5 bases). There are 12 residues in the CDR3. The germline V and J ends were trimmed by 7 bases and 8 bases, with 14 bases remaining between them. Germline values: CDR1 LGHNT, CDR2 FRNRAP.